The 5 T cell receptor beta chains below all came from one sample that was sequenced in a study of blood T cell repertoires in COVID-19. Using immunoSEQ multiplex PCR, the repertoire was profiled, and TCRdb retains in-frame clones only, with some absent. The repertoire includes approximately 290,000 clones, around 89% of them detected once, and 0.7% to 0.9% sits in the top ten. The sample was peripheral blood. These receptors came from a man aged 25-45 years with acute or convalescent COVID-19.

This sequence joins TRBV7-2 and TRBJ2-3, with 10 bases lining up with TRBD2. The ends lost 4 bases at V and 3 bases at J; junction bases unmatched: 10. The CDR3 is made up of 17 amino acids. In germline, CDR1 is SGHTA, CDR2 FQGNSA. The CDR3 bases are TGTGCCAGCAGCTGGGGCAGCGGGGGGGCCGTAACAGATACGCAGTATTTT. This codes for CASSWGSGGAVTDTQYF. Supplemented by reference TRBV7-2 and TRBJ2-3, the full variable domain reads GAGVSQSPSNKVTEKGKDVELRCDPISGHTALYWYRQSLGQGLEFLIYFQGNSAPDKSGLPSDRFSAERTGGSVSTLTIQRTQQEDSAVYLCASSWGSGGAVTDTQYFGPGTRLTVL.

Notes on this clone: The junction differs from germline at one of its ends, possibly a read error. The rearrangement links TRBV28 to TRBJ1-1, with 8 bases lining up with TRBD1. The length of the CDR3 is 13 residues. The germline CDR1 and CDR2 sequences are MDHEN and SYDVKM. DNA for the CDR3: TGTGCCAGCAGCCTAAGCGAGCTGGACAGGGCTGATTTT. Protein sequence: CASSLSELDRADF.

CDR3 residues: CASSYLSDSQAFF. The DNA of the CDR3 is TGTGCCAGCAGTTACTTGTCGGACAGCCAAGCTTTCTTT. The genes are TRBV6-5 and TRBJ1-1, with D maybe TRBD1 (6 bases). Germline lookup yields CDR1 MNHEY and CDR2 SVGAGI. This CDR3 has 13 residues. Trimming pared 1 base from V and 9 bases from J, leaving 12 bases between.

V and J are TRBV6-1 and TRBJ1-5, with D tentatively TRBD1 (5 bases). The CDR3 has 14 residues. CDR1 and CDR2 (germline): MNHNS, SASEGT. With 3 bases removed from V and 6 bases from J, the gap between germline ends came to 12 bases. The DNA for the CDR3 is TGTGCCAGCAGTGATTCACTGGGGGGTCAGCCCCAGCATTTT. Its translation is CASSDSLGGQPQHF.

The chain recombines TRBV20-1 with TRBJ1-4; 7 nucleotides align to TRBD1. Germline V lookup: CDR1 DFQATT, CDR2 SNEGSKA (reference sequence). This CDR3 has 13 residues. The V and J ends lost 3 bases and 6 bases, in that order; junction bases with no gene match: 4. Here the CDR3 reads CSASRQGDEKLFF. The CDR3 nucleotides read TGCAGTGCTAGTCGTCAGGGGGATGAAAAACTGTTTTTT.